The 20 T cell receptor beta chains reported below all come from one sample, sequenced in a study of cytomegalovirus exposure and HLA in healthy donors. The PCR made use of 60 Vbeta and 13 Jbeta primers. Some clones are missing from TCRdb's copy, which holds only in-frame ones; the method was immunoSEQ multiplex PCR. This sample has some 150,000 clones, with approximately 76% found just once. The sequenced sample was PBMCs. The receptor source for this set is a man in his sixties in good health and CMV-seronegative.

The chain is built from TRBV6-1 and TRBJ2-5; D ambiguous. V was trimmed by 3 bases and J by 0 bases, leaving 11 bases between them. Per the germline V gene, CDR1 is MNHNS and CDR2 is SASEGT. The CDR3 covers 15 residues. The CDR3 here is CASSDPHINQETQYF. DNA for the CDR3: TGTGCCAGCAGTGATCCGCACATTAACCAAGAGACCCAGTACTTC.

The chain uses TRBV7-3 and TRBJ2-1; TRBD1 matches 8 bases. CDR3 length: 14 amino acids. The germline CDR1 and CDR2 sequences are SGHTA and FQGTGA. With 5 bases clipped from V and 7 bases from J, the junction kept 7 bases outside the gene matches. The CDR3 sequence is CASSLRQGANEQFF. The CDR3 nucleotides read TGTGCCAGCAGCCTCCGGCAGGGGGCGAATGAGCAGTTCTTC. Filled out from reference TRBV7-3 and TRBJ2-1, the complete variable domain reads GAGVSQTPSNKVTEKGKYVELRCDPISGHTALYWYRQSLGQGPEFLIYFQGTGAADDSGLPNDRFFAVRPEGSVSTLKIQRTERGDSAVYLCASSLRQGANEQFFGPGTRLTVL.

V usage is TRBV5-1 and J usage is TRBJ1-2; 9 bases are a match to TRBD1. V lost 6 bases, J lost 5 bases, and 5 bases stayed unmatched. This CDR3 has 13 amino acids. Germline-derived CDR1 and CDR2 are SGHRS and YFSETQ. The CDR3 is CASTNGQGYGYTF. CDR3 nucleotide sequence: TGCGCCAGCACCAACGGACAGGGGTATGGCTACACCTTC. The full variable domain, completed using reference TRBV5-1 and TRBJ1-2, is KAGVTQTPRYLIKTRGQQVTLSCSPISGHRSVSWYQQTPGQGLQFLFEYFSETQRNKGNFPGRFSGRQFSNSRSEMNVSTLELGDSALYLCASTNGQGYGYTFGSGTRLTVV.

V usage is TRBV7-2 and J usage is TRBJ1-2; TRBD1 agrees at 10 bases. The CDR3 loop spans 16 amino acids. The germline CDR1 and CDR2 sequences are SGHTA and FQGNSA. After removal of 0 bases from V and 6 bases from J, the junction contained 7 bases not matched to a gene. For the CDR3, the DNA is TGTGCCAGCAGCTTAGCGAGGGACAGGGGTCTGGATGGCTACACCTTC. This encodes CASSLARDRGLDGYTF.

The J gene is TRBJ2-1, the V gene TRBV30; D gene unclear. The CDR3 length is 13 residues. V was clipped by 2 bases and J by 10 bases, with 15 bases between them. Germline assignment: CDR1 GTSNPN and CDR2 SVGIG (reference sequence). CDR3: CAWSLSGSGEQFF. The CDR3 DNA reads as TGTGCCTGGAGTCTCTCAGGCAGTGGAGAGCAGTTCTTC.

The V gene is TRBV28, the J gene TRBJ1-5, with a possible D match to TRBD1 (5 bases). Germline CDR1 reads MDHEN; CDR2 reads SYDVKM. The length of the CDR3 is 14 residues. V was clipped by 8 bases and J by 8 bases, with 19 bases between them. Written as DNA, the CDR3 is TGTGCCAGCGCTTCGGGGGGAGAAAGAGAGCCCCAGCATTTT. Translated, it gives CASASGGEREPQHF.

The genes are TRBV11-2 and TRBJ2-3; 11 bases match TRBD2. There are 16 residues in the CDR3. Germline lookup yields CDR1 SGHAT and CDR2 FQNNGV. V lost 1 base and J lost 6; bases outside the gene matches: 6. In DNA, the CDR3 is TGTGCCAGCAGCTTAGCCCCTAGCGGGGGGTTGGATACGCAGTATTTT. It is translated as CASSLAPSGGLDTQYF.

The chain combines TRBV6-1 with TRBJ2-7; 13 bases are a match to TRBD2. The CDR3 consists of 15 residues. Trimming at V came to 4 bases and at J to 0 bases, leaving 0 bases not matched to a gene. Germline assignment: CDR1 MNHNS and CDR2 SASEGT. CDR3 coding DNA: TGTGCCAGCAGTGGGACTAGCGGGGGCTCCTACGAGCAGTACTTC. It translates to CASSGTSGGSYEQYF.

This clone was seen a single time. V and J are TRBV28 and TRBJ2-7, with 9 positions matching TRBD2. Germline loops: CDR1 MDHEN, CDR2 SYDVKM. The CDR3 covers 13 residues. Unmatched junction bases numbered 4, after V lost 7 bases and J lost 3 bases. In DNA form, the CDR3 reads TGTGCCAGCATTACGACTAGCGGCTACGAGCAGTACTTC. It codes for CASITTSGYEQYF.

J is TRBJ2-1 and V is TRBV23-1; unclear D gene. TRBV23-1 is flagged as an ORF with uncertain function. The CDR3 covers 13 residues. V was shortened by 3 bases and J by 4 bases, with 7 bases between the two germline ends. CDR3 residues: CASSQWPYNEQFF. In nucleotides, the CDR3 is TGCGCCAGCAGTCAGTGGCCGTACAATGAGCAGTTCTTC.

The rearrangement joins TRBV27 to TRBJ1-1; 11 bases map to TRBD1. The CDR3 has 13 amino acids. The germline V gene has CDR1 MNHEY and CDR2 SMNVEV (reference sequence). V lost 6 bases, J lost 6 bases, and 3 bases stayed unmatched. CDR3 DNA: TGTGCCAGCAGAGGACAGGGGGCCGCTGAAGCTTTCTTT. This sequence encodes CASRGQGAAEAFF.

In its sample, this clone was seen once. The chain links TRBV19 to TRBJ2-1, with 9 bases matching TRBD2. V trimming: 0 bases; J trimming: 2 bases; junction bases outside the gene matches: 5. CDR3 length: 17 residues. Germline assignment: CDR1 LNHDA and CDR2 SQIVND (reference sequence). The CDR3 coding sequence is TGTGCCAGTAGTATAGATGCGGGCGGGAGGGCCTACAATGAGCAGTTCTTC. It yields the protein CASSIDAGGRAYNEQFF.

This chain joins TRBV4-1 and TRBJ2-1, with D tentatively TRBD2 (5 bases). CDR3 size: 17 residues. Per the germline V gene, CDR1 is MGHRA and CDR2 is YSYEKL. V was shortened by 0 bases and J by 10 bases, with 22 bases between the two germline ends. Here the CDR3 DNA reads TGCGCCAGCAGCCAAGATTCTGTCGGGGTCCCCGTAGGGGAGCAGTTCTTC. Translation gives CASSQDSVGVPVGEQFF.

V usage is TRBV19 and J usage is TRBJ1-5, with D possibly being TRBD1 (5 bases). Trimming took 3 bases from V and 5 from J, leaving 8 bases between them. The CDR3 totals 13 residues. From germline, CDR1 is LNHDA and CDR2 SQIVND (reference sequence). The CDR3 reads CASSIFRDQPQHF. CDR3 bases: TGTGCCAGTAGTATTTTCAGGGATCAGCCCCAGCATTTT. Full variable domain (remainder filled in from reference TRBV19 and TRBJ1-5): DGGITQSPKYLFRKEGQNVTLSCEQNLNHDAMYWYRQDPGQGLRLIYYSQIVNDFQKGDIAEGYSVSREKKESFPLTVTSAQKNPTAFYLCASSIFRDQPQHFGDGTRLSIL.

For the CDR3, the DNA is TGCGCCAGCACCCAATCAGGGGGCGCATACTACAATGAGCAGTTCTTC. Translating gives CASTQSGGAYYNEQFF. This chain connects TRBV5-1 to TRBJ2-1; 8 bases match TRBD1. With V trimmed by 6 bases and J by 3 bases, 11 bases remained unmatched. Germline V gene sequence: CDR1 SGHRS, CDR2 YFSETQ. This CDR3 region has 16 residues.

This sequence joins TRBV27 and TRBJ2-2; 7 bases agree with TRBD1. This CDR3 is built from 14 residues. Germline V gene lookup returns CDR1 MNHEY and CDR2 SMNVEV (reference sequence). With V trimmed by 7 bases and J by 1 base, 3 bases remained unmatched. This CDR3 is CASTRQGNTGELFF. In nucleotides, the CDR3 is TGTGCCAGCACAAGACAGGGGAACACCGGGGAGCTGTTTTTT.

This clone was counted only a few times. Written as DNA, the CDR3 is TGTGCCAGCAGCCGCCAAGGGGGGGGAGCCTACGAGCAGTACTTC. Residues: CASSRQGGGAYEQYF. This chain links TRBV6-5 with TRBJ2-7; possibly TRBD2 for D (7 bases). Deletions cut 6 bases from V and 2 bases from J, with 17 bases between. This CDR3 comprises 15 residues. Germline V gives CDR1 MNHEY, CDR2 SVGAGI.

The chain has TRBV9 and TRBJ2-1; D perhaps matches TRBD2 (5 bases). Per germline, CDR1 SGDLS and CDR2 YYNGEE. This CDR3 spans 12 amino acids. V dropped 3 bases and J dropped 8 bases, with 9 bases sitting between them. CDR3 sequence: CASSEGGDEQFF. CDR3 coding DNA: TGTGCCAGCAGCGAAGGAGGCGATGAGCAGTTCTTC.

The rearrangement uses TRBV19 and TRBJ1-4; 8 bases match TRBD1. V gave up 10 bases and J gave up 7 bases; unmatched junction bases: 8. CDR3 length equals 13 residues. The germline gives CDR1 LNHDA, CDR2 SQIVND (reference sequence). As DNA, the CDR3 is TGTGCCACCCAGGGGGCGTACCGTGAAAAACTGTTTTTT. Translation gives CATQGAYREKLFF.

This rearrangement joins TRBV30 to TRBJ1-2; TRBD1 is a possible D gene (6 bases). CDR3 length: 13 amino acids. Trimming pared 2 bases from V and 5 bases from J, leaving 12 bases between. Germline V gene lookup returns CDR1 GTSNPN and CDR2 SVGIG (reference sequence). Written as DNA, the CDR3 is TGTGCCTGGAGTCGGGACATCGGGTATGGCTACACCTTC. Protein product: CAWSRDIGYGYTF.